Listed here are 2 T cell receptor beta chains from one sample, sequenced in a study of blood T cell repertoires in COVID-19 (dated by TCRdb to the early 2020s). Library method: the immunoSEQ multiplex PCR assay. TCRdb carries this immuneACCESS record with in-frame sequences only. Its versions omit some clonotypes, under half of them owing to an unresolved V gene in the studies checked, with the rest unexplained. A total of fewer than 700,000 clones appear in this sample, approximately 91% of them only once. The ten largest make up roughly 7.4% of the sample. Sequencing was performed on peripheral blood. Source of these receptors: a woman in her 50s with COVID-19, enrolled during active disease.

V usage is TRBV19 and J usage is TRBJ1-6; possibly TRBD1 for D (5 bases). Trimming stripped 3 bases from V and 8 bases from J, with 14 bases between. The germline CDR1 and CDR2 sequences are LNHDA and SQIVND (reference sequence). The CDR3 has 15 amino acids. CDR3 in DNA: TGTGCCAGTAGTATGTACCAGGGAGGAGATTCACCCCTCCACTTT. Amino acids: CASSMYQGGDSPLHF.

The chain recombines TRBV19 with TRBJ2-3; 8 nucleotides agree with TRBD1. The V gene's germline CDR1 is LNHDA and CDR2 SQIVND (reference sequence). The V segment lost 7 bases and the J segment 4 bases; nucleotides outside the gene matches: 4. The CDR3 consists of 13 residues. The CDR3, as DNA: TGTGCCAGTACGGACAGGGTAGCAGATACGCAGTATTTT. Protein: CASTDRVADTQYF.